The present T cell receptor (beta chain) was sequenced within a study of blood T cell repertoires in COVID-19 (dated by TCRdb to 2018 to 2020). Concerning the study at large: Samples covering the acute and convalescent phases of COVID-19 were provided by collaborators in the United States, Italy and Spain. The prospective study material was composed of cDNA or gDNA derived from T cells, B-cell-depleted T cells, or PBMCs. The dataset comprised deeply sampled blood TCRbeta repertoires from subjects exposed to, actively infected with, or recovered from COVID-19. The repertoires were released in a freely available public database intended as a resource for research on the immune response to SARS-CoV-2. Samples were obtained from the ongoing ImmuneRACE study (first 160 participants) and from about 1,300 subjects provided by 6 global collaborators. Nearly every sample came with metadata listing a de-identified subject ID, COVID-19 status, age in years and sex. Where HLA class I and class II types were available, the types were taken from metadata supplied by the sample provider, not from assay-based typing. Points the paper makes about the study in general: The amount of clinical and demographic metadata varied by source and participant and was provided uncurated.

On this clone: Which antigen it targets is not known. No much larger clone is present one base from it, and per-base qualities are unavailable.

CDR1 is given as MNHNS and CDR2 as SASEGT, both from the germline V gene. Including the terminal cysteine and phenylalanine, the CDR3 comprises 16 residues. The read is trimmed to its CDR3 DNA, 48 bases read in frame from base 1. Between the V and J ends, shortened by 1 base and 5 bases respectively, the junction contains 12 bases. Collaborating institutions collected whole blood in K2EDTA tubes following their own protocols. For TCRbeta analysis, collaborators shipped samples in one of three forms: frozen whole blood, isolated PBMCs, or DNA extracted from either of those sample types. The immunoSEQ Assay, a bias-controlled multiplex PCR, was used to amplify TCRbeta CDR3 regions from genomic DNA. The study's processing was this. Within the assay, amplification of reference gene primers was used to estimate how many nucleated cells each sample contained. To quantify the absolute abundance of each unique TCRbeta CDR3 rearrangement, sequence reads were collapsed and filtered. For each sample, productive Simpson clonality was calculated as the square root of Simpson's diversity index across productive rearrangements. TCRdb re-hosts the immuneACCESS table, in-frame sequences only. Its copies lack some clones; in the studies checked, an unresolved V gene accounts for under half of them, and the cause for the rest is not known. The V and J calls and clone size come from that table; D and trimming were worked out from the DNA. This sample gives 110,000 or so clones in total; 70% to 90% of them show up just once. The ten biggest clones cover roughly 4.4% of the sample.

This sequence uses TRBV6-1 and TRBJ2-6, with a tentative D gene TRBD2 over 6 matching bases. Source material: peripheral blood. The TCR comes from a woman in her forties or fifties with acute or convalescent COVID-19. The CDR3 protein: CASSEGGGLWANVLTF. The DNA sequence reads TGTGCCAGCAGTGAAGGAGGAGGGCTCTGGGCCAACGTCCTGACTTTC.